These 18 T cell receptor beta chains came from one sample sequenced in a study of blood T cell repertoires in COVID-19. The method was immunoSEQ multiplex PCR; TCRdb's version includes in-frame clones alone and lacks a portion of them. Seen here are about 250,000 clones, around 84% observed once, and the top ten hold roughly 5.3%. The sequenced material came from PBMCs or T cells enriched from blood (not recorded which). Source of these receptors: a man in his forties or fifties who had been exposed to COVID-19.

The chain joins TRBV10-3 to TRBJ1-5; TRBD1 matches at 8 bases. This CDR3 is built from 15 residues. The germline V gene has CDR1 ENHRY and CDR2 SYGVKD. After removal of 2 bases from V and 6 bases from J, the junction contained 6 bases not matched to a gene. The chain's CDR3 is CAISEPQGDLQPQHF. CDR3 bases: TGTGCCATCAGTGAGCCACAGGGGGATCTTCAGCCCCAGCATTTT.

The rearrangement joins TRBV5-5 to TRBJ2-7; no definite D call. Trimming cost V 6 bases and J 4 bases, with 20 bases left between them. Looked up from germline, CDR1 is SGHKS and CDR2 is YYEKEE (reference sequence). This CDR3 contains 15 residues. CDR3 nucleotides: TGTGCCAGCACCCCCCTTGCCGGGTCTGGGTACGAGCAGTACTTC. Its protein is CASTPLAGSGYEQYF.

The chain is built from TRBV5-1 and TRBJ2-5; D not resolved. V dropped 7 bases and J dropped 0 bases, with 4 bases sitting between them. The CDR3 sequence is 11 residues long. Germline CDR1 SGHRS, CDR2 YFSETQ. DNA of the CDR3: TGCGCCAGCCAGAACCAAGAGACCCAGTACTTC. Translation: CASQNQETQYF.

This chain links TRBV7-2 with TRBJ1-2; weak D call: TRBD1 (5 bases). Trimming pared 7 bases from V and 5 bases from J, leaving 20 bases between. Germline V gives CDR1 SGHTA, CDR2 FQGNSA. There are 15 residues in the CDR3. The CDR3 loop reads CASTLSVGGVYGYTF. The CDR3 bases are TGTGCCAGCACCCTCTCGGTCGGGGGGGTATATGGCTACACCTTC.

This clone has only a few counts. CDR3 sequence: CASAGTGVVRGPQHF. The CDR3 DNA reads TGTGCCAGCGCCGGGACAGGGGTCGTTAGGGGGCCCCAGCATTTT. The V and J genes are TRBV28 and TRBJ1-5, with TRBD1 identical over 10 bases. Germline CDR1 is MDHEN and CDR2 is SYDVKM. V shed 8 bases and J 9 bases; nucleotides not matched to a gene: 13. The CDR3 sequence is 15 residues long.

The rearrangement uses TRBV28 and TRBJ2-7; TRBD2 matches 13 bases. Germline V gene sequence: CDR1 MDHEN, CDR2 SYDVKM. CDR3 length: 15 residues. Trimming at V came to 10 bases and at J to 2 bases, leaving 8 bases not matched to a gene. CDR3 residues: CATYPGLAGAYEQYF. CDR3 coding DNA: TGTGCCACCTACCCCGGACTAGCGGGGGCCTACGAGCAGTACTTC.

The rearrangement uses TRBV3-1 (or the pseudogene TRBV3-2) and TRBJ2-3, with 7 positions matching TRBD1. The V segment lost 4 bases and the J segment 0 bases; nucleotides outside the gene matches: 7. Germline CDR1 LGHDT, CDR2 YNNKEL (reference sequence). The CDR3 loop spans 16 amino acids. The CDR3 spells CASSRGQAPSTDTQYF. In nucleotides, the CDR3 is TGTGCCAGCAGCCGAGGACAGGCCCCAAGCACAGATACGCAGTATTTT.

V and J are TRBV12-3 or TRBV12-4 and TRBJ1-1, with TRBD1 as a possible D gene (5 bases). The CDR3 is made up of 12 amino acids. V was clipped by 7 bases and J by 11 bases, with 17 bases between them. The CDR3 spells CASTTAGFRAFF. The CDR3 DNA is TGTGCCAGCACCACCGCAGGGTTCAGGGCTTTCTTT.

The V and J genes are TRBV7-3 and TRBJ2-1; a possible D gene is TRBD1 (5 bases). The length of the CDR3 is 12 residues. Germline values: CDR1 SGHTA, CDR2 FQGTGA. Trimming removed 4 bases from V and 10 bases from J, with 11 bases in between. The CDR3 bases are TGTGCCAGCAGCTCATACACAGGAGAGCAGTTCTTC. This encodes CASSSYTGEQFF. The entire variable domain, with the rest obtained from reference TRBV7-3 and TRBJ2-1, is as follows: GAGVSQTPSNKVTEKGKYVELRCDPISGHTALYWYRQSLGQGPEFLIYFQGTGAADDSGLPNDRFFAVRPEGSVSTLKIQRTERGDSAVYLCASSSYTGEQFFGPGTRLTVL.

This clone showed up just a few times. The chain employs TRBV11-3 and TRBJ2-1, with a tentative D call TRBD1 (7 bases). Per the germline V gene, CDR1 is SGHNT and CDR2 is YENEEA. This CDR3 spans 16 amino acids. V was pared by 5 bases and J by 8 bases, with 22 bases between. CDR3: CASSLSGGRGRYEQFF. The CDR3 bases are TGTGCCAGCAGCCTTTCAGGGGGTCGGGGGCGCTATGAGCAGTTCTTC.

There are a few counts of this clone. The CDR3 here is CASSSTRGLEAFF. The CDR3 DNA reads as TGTGCCAGTAGTAGCACCCGGGGTCTAGAGGCTTTCTTT. This sequence joins TRBV19 and TRBJ1-1; D gene ambiguous. Germline-derived CDR1 and CDR2 are LNHDA and SQIVND (reference sequence). V lost 4 bases and J lost 11, with 17 bases in between. The CDR3 has 13 amino acids. The full variable domain, its missing parts supplied by reference TRBV19 and TRBJ1-1, is DGGITQSPKYLFRKEGQNVTLSCEQNLNHDAMYWYRQDPGQGLRLIYYSQIVNDFQKGDIAEGYSVSREKKESFPLTVTSAQKNPTAFYLCASSSTRGLEAFFGQGTRLTVV.

The chain joins TRBV7-2 to TRBJ1-1; D not resolved. Trimming removed 1 base at V and 4 bases at J, with 10 bases between. Germline V gene data show CDR1 as SGHTA and CDR2 as FQGNSA. The CDR3 sequence is 14 residues long. The DNA for the CDR3 is TGTGCCAGCAGCTTAGTTCAAGGGAGCACTGAAGCTTTCTTT. It translates to CASSLVQGSTEAFF.

The chain has TRBV5-1 and TRBJ1-2; TRBD1 agrees at 9 bases. The germline V gene encodes CDR1 SGHRS and CDR2 YFSETQ. The CDR3 runs to 12 residues. The trim removed 4 bases at V and 8 bases at J, leaving 3 bases unmatched. CDR3 residues: CASSRTGAGYTF. The CDR3 coding sequence is TGCGCCAGCAGCCGGACAGGGGCCGGCTACACCTTC.

The chain employs TRBV2 and TRBJ2-3, with 10 bases fitting TRBD2. The trim removed 8 bases at V and 1 base at J, leaving 9 bases unmatched. Germline-derived CDR1 and CDR2 are SNHLY and FYNNEI. The CDR3 consists of 16 residues. The chain's CDR3 is CASRSSGGGRTDTQYF. For the CDR3, the DNA is TGTGCCAGCCGGTCCAGCGGGGGGGGACGCACAGATACGCAGTATTTT.

The V and J genes are TRBV5-1 and TRBJ2-1, with 7 bases that match TRBD2. This CDR3 has 14 amino acids. CDR1 is SGHRS and CDR2 is YFSETQ in the germline V gene. V gave up 1 base and J gave up 9 bases; unmatched junction bases: 7. The CDR3 DNA reads as TGCGCCAGCAGCTTGAATGGCGGGAGTACTGAGCAGTTCTTC. Encoded protein: CASSLNGGSTEQFF.

This chain connects TRBV28 to TRBJ2-2; 10 bases agree with TRBD1. The CDR3 has 16 residues. J gave up 4 bases and V 6 bases, and 8 bases lay outside the gene matches. The germline CDR1 and CDR2 sequences are MDHEN and SYDVKM. The CDR3 reads CASSPGTGAITGELFF. Here the CDR3 DNA reads TGTGCCAGCAGCCCAGGGACAGGGGCGATCACCGGGGAGCTGTTTTTT.

This chain uses TRBV9 with TRBJ2-1; 9 bases align to TRBD2. Looked up from germline, CDR1 is SGDLS and CDR2 is YYNGEE. V lost 4 bases, J lost 6 bases, and 11 bases stayed unmatched. The CDR3 contains 16 residues. The CDR3 is CASSPGAGGPSNEQFF. The CDR3 DNA reads as TGTGCCAGCAGCCCAGGGGCGGGAGGGCCAAGCAATGAGCAGTTCTTC.

The chain has TRBV19 and TRBJ1-2; 7 nucleotides line up with TRBD1. This CDR3 contains 13 residues. The germline V gene encodes CDR1 LNHDA and CDR2 SQIVND (reference sequence). After removal of 4 bases from V and 4 bases from J, the junction contained 3 bases not matched to a gene. CDR3 loop: CASSKDRPYGYTF. In nucleotides, the CDR3 is TGTGCCAGTAGTAAGGACAGGCCCTATGGCTACACCTTC.